This T cell receptor beta chain was sequenced during a study of T-cell memory formation after mild COVID-19. The table lists this clonotype with a few counts. What it binds is not known. Germline-derived CDR1 and CDR2 are MNHNS and SASEGT. V was shortened by 11 bases and J by 1 base, with 11 bases between the two germline ends. The CDR3 is 12 amino acids. Study-level points and caveats: Nothing confirmed that second-wave clones peaking on day 37 were specific for SARS-CoV-2.

MiXCR, run by TCRdb on the 5' RACE reads, gives a single entry per CDR3 protein. Here the sample spans about 470,000 distinct CDR3 sequences, around a quarter being singletons. This TCR was sampled from an adult woman who had mild COVID-19 (a few samples of this study predate the infection). Cell type and time point are not known. The rearrangement joins TRBV6-1 to TRBJ1-1; D remains ambiguous. What was sequenced was PBMCs or a T cell subset sorted from them (not recorded which). The CDR3 DNA reads as TGTGCCCACAAGGACCAGAACACTGAAGCTTTCTTT. This translates into CAHKDQNTEAFF.